The 23 T cell receptor beta chains listed next were all sequenced from one sample in a study of blood T cell repertoires in COVID-19 (dated by TCRdb to 2020 to 2022). Libraries were prepared through the immunoSEQ multiplex PCR assay. TCRdb carries this immuneACCESS record with in-frame sequences only. Its versions omit some clonotypes, under half of them owing to an unresolved V gene in the studies checked, with the rest unexplained. This sample has 250,000 to 300,000 clones in its table, and about nine tenths of those were observed once. Less than 2.5% of the sample is taken by the ten largest. Sequenced input: peripheral blood. The receptors stem from a middle-aged man with acute or convalescent COVID-19.

The rearrangement uses TRBV20-1 and TRBJ1-1; possible D gene TRBD1, 6 bases. This CDR3 spans 13 amino acids. The germline gives CDR1 DFQATT, CDR2 SNEGSKA (reference sequence). V was cut by 5 bases and J by 1 base, with 11 bases left in between. The CDR3 DNA reads TGCAGTGCTCGTGGGACACGGAACACTGAAGCTTTCTTT. It is translated as CSARGTRNTEAFF.

This chain joins TRBV19 and TRBJ1-5, with 8 bases matching TRBD1. The CDR3 has 13 amino acids. Germline V lookup: CDR1 LNHDA, CDR2 SQIVND (reference sequence). V shed 7 bases, J shed 7 bases, and the junction held 6 bases outside the gene matches. CDR3 DNA: TGTGCCAGTACCTCCGACAGGGGCCAGCCCCAGCATTTT. Translation: CASTSDRGQPQHF.

This chain uses TRBV4-2 with TRBJ2-1; 7 bases are a match to TRBD1. The CDR3 contains 17 residues. The V segment lost 4 bases and the J segment 12 bases; nucleotides outside the gene matches: 21. CDR1 LGHNA and CDR2 YNFKEQ come from the germline V gene. CDR3 in DNA: TGTGCCAGCAGCCCGGGGCCTACAGGGGTGATTATGGGTGGGCAGTTCTTC. Protein sequence: CASSPGPTGVIMGGQFF.

CDR3 sequence: CASSIIVGEDTQYF. The CDR3 coding sequence is TGTGCCAGTAGTATAATAGTTGGTGAAGATACGCAGTATTTT. V and J are TRBV19 and TRBJ2-3; D remains ambiguous. Germline CDR1 is LNHDA and CDR2 is SQIVND (reference sequence). The CDR3 extends over 14 amino acids. Trimming pared 2 bases from V and 5 bases from J, leaving 11 bases between.

The chain is built from TRBV6-5 and TRBJ2-1; 11 bases agree with TRBD2. V trimming: 0 bases; J trimming: 6 bases; junction bases outside the gene matches: 4. The CDR3 runs 16 residues. Germline V lookup: CDR1 MNHEY, CDR2 SVGAGI. The chain's CDR3 is CASSYSVAGGLNEQFF. CDR3 coding DNA: TGTGCCAGCAGTTACTCGGTAGCGGGGGGGCTCAATGAGCAGTTCTTC.

This clone appeared once. The V gene is TRBV19, the J gene TRBJ2-4, with 8 bases that match TRBD1. Unmatched junction bases numbered 9, after V lost 5 bases and J lost 6 bases. The CDR3 has 15 residues. The germline gives CDR1 LNHDA, CDR2 SQIVND (reference sequence). This chain's CDR3 is CASSLGQGGINIQYF. The CDR3 nucleotides are TGTGCCAGTAGTCTAGGACAGGGTGGGATAAACATTCAGTACTTC.

Worth noting for this clone: The identical CDR3 is also encoded by other nucleotide sequences in the sample. CDR3 nucleotide sequence: TGTGCCAGCAGCCCCCGACTAGCGGGGTCCTACGAGCAGTACTTC. Translated, it gives CASSPRLAGSYEQYF. The V and J genes are TRBV5-6 and TRBJ2-7, with 11 positions matching TRBD2. This CDR3 spans 15 amino acids. After removal of 4 bases from V and 1 base from J, the junction contained 4 bases not matched to a gene. CDR1 and CDR2 from the germline V gene are SGHDT and YYEEEE.

V usage is TRBV5-8 and J usage is TRBJ2-3; 10 nucleotides match TRBD2. Trimming took 3 bases from V and 5 from J; bases not matched to a gene: 9. Per germline, CDR1 SGHTS and CDR2 YDEGEE. CDR3 size: 16 residues. DNA of the CDR3: TGTGCCAGCAGCTCCATAAAGCGGGGGGGGCGAGATACGCAGTATTTT. Translated, it gives CASSSIKRGGRDTQYF.

Details on this clone: Germline is not matched at one junction end, which may reflect a read error. The chain recombines TRBV7-9 with TRBJ2-5; 7 bases fit TRBD2. The CDR3 contains 11 residues. Germline loops: CDR1 SEHNR, CDR2 FQNEAQ (reference sequence). Here the CDR3 reads CWTSLRETQYF. CDR3 bases: TGCTGGACTAGTTTGAGAGAGACCCAGTACTTC.

The chain uses TRBV6-2 or TRBV6-3 and TRBJ2-3; D might be TRBD2 (6 bases). Per germline, CDR1 MNHEY and CDR2 SVGEGT. The CDR3 totals 17 residues. V was trimmed by 2 bases and J by 0 bases, leaving 15 bases between them. DNA of the CDR3: TGTGCCAGCAGTTACACGGGGGAACGGCCTAGCACAGATACGCAGTATTTT. This codes for CASSYTGERPSTDTQYF.

The rearrangement joins TRBV27 to TRBJ1-2; D is unclear. The CDR3 is 13 residues long. Germline V lookup: CDR1 MNHEY, CDR2 SMNVEV (reference sequence). Trimming left V 2 bases short and J 6 bases short, with 10 bases between. The CDR3 DNA reads as TGTGCCAGCAGTTTAGGGGAGACTCATGGCTACACCTTC. Translating it yields CASSLGETHGYTF.

The chain recombines TRBV27 with TRBJ2-1; D is unclear. In germline, CDR1 is MNHEY, CDR2 SMNVEV (reference sequence). CDR3 length equals 16 residues. The V and J ends lost 3 bases and 1 base respectively, with 13 bases between them. The chain's CDR3 is CASSFLILLSYNEQFF. CDR3 DNA sequence: TGTGCCAGCAGTTTCCTTATTCTCCTTTCCTACAATGAGCAGTTCTTC.

The chain employs TRBV6-5 and TRBJ1-2; D not certain. Germline CDR1 and CDR2: MNHEY and SVGAGI. The length of the CDR3 is 15 residues. Trimming took off 0 bases at V and 2 bases at J, with 10 bases between the two ends. This chain's CDR3 is CASSYSKPRNYGYTF. DNA of the CDR3: TGTGCCAGCAGTTACTCGAAACCCAGGAACTATGGCTACACCTTC.

The chain has TRBV7-9 and TRBJ1-2; 9 nucleotides match TRBD1. Germline values: CDR1 SEHNR, CDR2 FQNEAQ (reference sequence). V shed 5 bases and J 4 bases; nucleotides not matched to a gene: 8. This CDR3 contains 15 residues. CDR3 protein: CASSPGTGFSYGYTF. The CDR3 coding sequence is TGTGCCAGCAGCCCCGGGACAGGGTTTTCCTATGGCTACACCTTC.

In regard to this clone: The CDR3 end shows no conserved phenylalanine or tryptophan, and so a read error is likely. No DNA is shown, since the ends of the CDR3 on it are uncertain; the CDR3 is the one TCRdb lists. This rearrangement joins TRBV29-1 to TRBJ1-1; the D call in the table, TRBD1, was not verified against the DNA. 9 amino acids form the CDR3, both terminal residues included. CDR1 is SQVTM, CDR2 ANQGSEA, per germline. Here the CDR3 reads CSVETAGTL.

The CDR3 coding sequence is TGTGCCAGCAGCCCAGGGACAGTCATAGTGGGGTATGGCTACACCTTC. Translation gives CASSPGTVIVGYGYTF. The genes are TRBV7-8 and TRBJ1-2, with 7 bases aligning to TRBD1. Germline V gene data show CDR1 as SGHVS and CDR2 as FQNEAQ. This CDR3 comprises 16 residues. V was clipped by 5 bases and J by 5 bases; unmatched bases: 14.

The V and J genes are TRBV10-1 and TRBJ1-1, with D possibly TRBD1 on 6 matching bases. The V gene's germline CDR1 is WNHNN and CDR2 SYGVQD (reference sequence). This CDR3 has 15 amino acids. V was shortened by 2 bases and J by 1 base, with 11 bases between the two germline ends. CDR3 in DNA: TGCGCCAGCAGTGAGAGTACAGGGAAGAACACTGAAGCTTTCTTT. This codes for CASSESTGKNTEAFF.

J is TRBJ2-2 and V is TRBV7-9; the match to TRBD1 covers 10 bases. Trimming at V came to 1 base and at J to 6 bases, leaving 2 bases not matched to a gene. This CDR3 is built from 15 residues. Germline assignment: CDR1 SEHNR and CDR2 FQNEAQ (reference sequence). In DNA, the CDR3 is TGTGCCAGCAGCTTAGGACAGGGGGCGCCCGGGGAGCTGTTTTTT. It translates to CASSLGQGAPGELFF.

The CDR3 sequence is CAISESQGLGTEAFF. DNA of the CDR3: TGTGCCATCAGTGAGTCACAGGGGCTGGGCACTGAAGCTTTCTTT. The V call is TRBV10-3, the J call TRBJ1-1; 7 positions match TRBD1. Germline CDR1 ENHRY, CDR2 SYGVKD. The CDR3 contains 15 residues. J was trimmed by 4 bases and V by 0 bases; bases with no gene match: 5.

The genes are TRBV5-1 and TRBJ1-1, with D perhaps matching TRBD1 (5 bases). Trimming shortened V by 0 bases and J by 7 bases, and 13 bases separated the two germline ends. CDR3 size: 14 residues. CDR1 and CDR2 from the germline V gene are SGHRS and YFSETQ. CDR3 loop: CASSLARERGEAFF. CDR3 sequence (DNA): TGCGCCAGCAGCTTGGCCAGGGAAAGGGGTGAAGCTTTCTTT.

The chain is built from TRBV21-1 and TRBJ2-2; the table's D call of TRBD2 was not tested on the DNA. TRBV21-1 is classified as a pseudogene. The CDR3 totals 18 residues. CDR3 in amino acids: CASSKDGAGGPCTGELFF. The DNA for the CDR3 is TGTGCCAGCAGCAAAGATGGAGCGGGGGGGCCGTGCACCGGGGAGCTGTTTTTT.

V and J are TRBV4-2 and TRBJ2-1; D is possibly TRBD2 (6 bases). V lost 1 base to trimming and J lost 7 bases, with 11 bases between them. This CDR3 region has 14 residues. The V gene's germline CDR1 is LGHNA and CDR2 YNFKEQ. The CDR3 sequence is CASSQAGVGNEQFF. CDR3 nucleotides: TGTGCCAGCAGCCAAGCGGGGGTGGGGAATGAGCAGTTCTTC.

The chain employs TRBV3-1 (or the pseudogene TRBV3-2) and TRBJ2-2, with D possibly being TRBD1 (6 bases). The CDR3 has 15 amino acids. Germline CDR1 and CDR2: LGHDT and YNNKEL (reference sequence). Trimming pared 3 bases from V and 3 bases from J, leaving 11 bases between. DNA for the CDR3: TGTGCCAGCAGCCACACAGGGTTTTACACCGGGGAGCTGTTTTTT. Translation gives CASSHTGFYTGELFF.